What follows are 25 T cell receptor beta chains derived from one specimen sequenced in a study of tumor and adjacent non-tumor tissue in lung cancer. A modified ARM-PCR protocol with three rounds of nested PCR amplified TCRbeta. TCRdb reprocessed the multiplex PCR reads with MiXCR, giving one entry per CDR3 protein. Of around 50,000 distinct CDR3 sequences in the sample, about 68% are singletons; the top ten hold roughly 30%. This sample's RNA came from whole unsorted tissue. More than 3 cm separated this lung sample from the edge of the tumor. Sequenced sample: distant non-tumor lung tissue. The receptors derive from a woman in her seventies with non-small cell lung cancer.

Relative to its sample, this clonotype is large. The genes are TRBV29-1 and TRBJ2-1, with a possible D match to TRBD1 (5 bases). V lost 3 bases and J lost 4, with 7 bases in between. The CDR3 has 12 amino acids. Germline V lookup: CDR1 SQVTM, CDR2 ANQGSEA. In DNA form, the CDR3 reads TGCAGCGTTGATTCAGGGTACAATGAGCAGTTCTTC. It yields the protein CSVDSGYNEQFF.

This clonotype came up a few times. This sequence joins TRBV28 and TRBJ2-7; the D gene is possibly TRBD2 (5 bases). This CDR3 spans 13 amino acids. CDR1 MDHEN and CDR2 SYDVKM come from the germline V gene. Trimming took 3 bases from V and 3 from J, leaving 9 bases between them. The CDR3 DNA reads as TGTGCCAGCAGTTTCGGGGTGGTCTACGAGCAGTACTTC. Amino acids: CASSFGVVYEQYF.

A note on this clonotype: A much larger clone sits a single nucleotide away, making a read error possible. J is TRBJ1-6 and V is TRBV25-1; no reliable D call. The CDR3 is made up of 12 amino acids. Germline V gene data show CDR1 as MGHDK and CDR2 as SYGVNS. CDR3 residues: CPSSESNSPLHF. For the CDR3, the DNA is TGTCCCAGCAGTGAATCTAATTCACCCCTCCACTTT.

This clonotype was detected ten times or more. The V and J genes are TRBV28 and TRBJ2-7, with D possibly TRBD2 on 6 matching bases. The CDR3 loop spans 17 amino acids. V dropped 5 bases and J dropped 0 bases, with 20 bases sitting between them. In germline, CDR1 is MDHEN, CDR2 SYDVKM. In nucleotides, the CDR3 is TGTGCCAGCAGTCCCCCTTGGTCAGGGACTCTCTCCTACGAGCAGTACTTC. It is translated as CASSPPWSGTLSYEQYF.

This clonotype has a handful of counts. This CDR3 fails to terminate in the conserved phenylalanine or tryptophan, so it likely reflects a read error. The rearrangement joins TRBV29-1 to TRBJ1-1, with D maybe TRBD1 (5 bases). Per germline, CDR1 SQVTM and CDR2 ANQGSEA. Trimming shortened V by 4 bases and J by 8 bases, and 14 bases separated the two germline ends. This CDR3 is built from 12 residues. Here the CDR3 DNA reads TGCAGCGTTGCCAGGGCTGAGACCGAAGCTTTCTCT. Protein: CSVARAETEAFS.

In regard to this clonotype: Germline is not matched at one junction end, which may reflect a read error. The chain combines TRBV28 with TRBJ2-5; D is uncertain. The germline V gene has CDR1 MDHEN and CDR2 SYDVKM. This CDR3 has 13 amino acids. In DNA, the CDR3 is TGTGCCAGTAGTTTACCACCACAAGAGACCCAGTACTTC. This translates into CASSLPPQETQYF.

Note on this clonotype: A read error is possible here, since a much larger clone lies one base away. This chain uses TRBV7-3 with TRBJ2-7; D is possibly TRBD1 or TRBD2 (5 bases each). In germline, CDR1 is SGHTA, CDR2 FQGTGA. The ends were cut back, 2 bases at V and 6 bases at J, with 20 bases in the middle. This CDR3 is 16 amino acids long. This chain's CDR3 is CASSLRDPGRGVEQYF. CDR3 DNA: TGTGCCAGCAGCTTACGCGATCCGGGGCGTGGGGTCGAGCAGTACTTC.

Turning to this clonotype: Possible read error: a much larger clone is one base away. The chain couples TRBV30 to TRBJ1-5; unclear D gene. Germline assignment: CDR1 GTSNPN and CDR2 SVGIG (reference sequence). Trimming removed 2 bases from V and 2 bases from J, with 7 bases in between. The CDR3 spans 13 residues. In nucleotides, the CDR3 is TGTGCCTGGAGTCGTGACCGCAATCAGCCCCAGCATTTT. This encodes CAWSRDRNQPQHF.

Notes on this clonotype: At one end, the junction sequence differs from germline, possibly due to a read error. This chain's CDR3 is CTSSLVSVDYEQYF. CDR3 coding DNA: TGTACCAGCAGCTTAGTTAGCGTCGACTACGAGCAGTACTTC. The chain links TRBV11-2 to TRBJ2-7, with a weak D call TRBD2 (5 bases). The CDR3 loop spans 14 amino acids. The V gene's germline CDR1 is SGHAT and CDR2 FQNNGV.

This clonotype was found many times. The chain employs TRBV20-1 and TRBJ2-5; 8 nucleotides agree with TRBD2. The V gene end was trimmed by 3 bases and the J gene end by 2 bases; junction bases not matched to a gene: 5. Germline V gene data show CDR1 as DFQATT and CDR2 as SNEGSKA (reference sequence). The CDR3 length is 14 residues. CDR3 amino acids: CSASTLADQETQYF. In nucleotides, the CDR3 is TGCAGTGCTAGTACACTAGCGGATCAAGAGACCCAGTACTTC.

Regarding this clonotype: One end of the junction varies from germline; a read error may be responsible. V and J are TRBV29-1 and TRBJ1-2; 8 bases agree with TRBD1. The length of the CDR3 is 17 residues. Looked up from germline, CDR1 is SQVTM and CDR2 is ANQGSEA. This CDR3 is CSVQQDFPGQETYGYTF. The CDR3 DNA sequence: TGTAGCGTTCAACAAGACTTCCCGGGACAGGAAACCTATGGCTACACCTTC.

Remarks on this clonotype: The CDR3 does not end in the conserved phenylalanine or tryptophan, so this is likely a read error. This sequence joins TRBV29-1 and TRBJ1-1; no clear D. The germline V gene has CDR1 SQVTM and CDR2 ANQGSEA. This CDR3 is built from 14 residues. The CDR3 DNA reads as TGCATCGTTGAAACGGTGTTCAGGAGCACTGAAGCTTTCTAT. It encodes CIVETVFRSTEAFY.

The chain is built from TRBV11-1 and TRBJ2-1, with D unresolved. Germline CDR1 reads SGHAT; CDR2 reads FQDESV (reference sequence). V shed 0 bases and J shed 9 bases, with 18 bases lying between them. This CDR3 is 16 amino acids long. CDR3 sequence (DNA): TGTGCCAGCAGCTTAGCCCTAACGGGCCTGAACAGTGAGCAGTTCTTC. Translation gives CASSLALTGLNSEQFF.

V usage is TRBV4-1 and J usage is TRBJ1-5; no definite D call. V was cut by 8 bases and J by 7 bases, with 18 bases left in between. Germline V gene lookup returns CDR1 MGHRA and CDR2 YSYEKL. The CDR3 covers 14 residues. The CDR3 DNA sequence: TGCGCCAGCGTCCAAGATATAAGAAACCAGCCCCAGCATTTT. Residues: CASVQDIRNQPQHF.

Concerning this clonotype itself: Possible read error: a much larger clone is one base away. This chain links TRBV6-5 with TRBJ2-7; the D gene is possibly TRBD1 (6 bases). Trimming took 6 bases from V and 0 from J, leaving 15 bases between them. Germline CDR1 is MNHEY and CDR2 is SVGAGI. The CDR3 sequence is 15 residues long. Written as DNA, the CDR3 is TGTGCCAGCAGGCCGTACAGGGATAGCTCCTACGAGCAGTACTTC. It specifies CASRPYRDSSYEQYF.

Notes on this clonotype: One end of the junction is discordant with germline, which a read error may explain. The chain employs TRBV13 and TRBJ2-7; TRBD2 matches 10 bases. Germline V gene data show CDR1 as PRHDT and CDR2 as FYEKMQ (reference sequence). This CDR3 has 14 amino acids. CDR3 residues: CASSLGLAGREQDF. CDR3 nucleotide sequence: TGTGCCAGCAGCTTAGGACTAGCGGGACGCGAGCAAGACTTC.

The V gene is TRBV7-9, the J gene TRBJ1-1, with 7 nucleotides matching TRBD1. Germline V gives CDR1 SEHNR, CDR2 FQNEAQ (reference sequence). The ends lost 7 bases at V and 6 bases at J; junction bases unmatched: 11. The CDR3 consists of 14 residues. The CDR3 DNA is TGTGCCAGCATCCCGAGAGGGGGCGATCCTGAAGCTTTCTTT. Translated: CASIPRGGDPEAFF.

This clonotype appeared a few times. Mismatch with germline at one junction end may stem from a read error. V and J are TRBV6-5 and TRBJ2-5, with unresolved D. Germline loops: CDR1 MNHEY, CDR2 SVGAGI. The CDR3 sequence is 13 residues long. CDR3 amino acids: CANSYGRVETQYF. CDR3 nucleotides: TGTGCCAACAGTTACGGACGCGTGGAGACCCAGTACTTC.

In the case of this clonotype: A read error may produce the germline difference seen at one junction end. The rearrangement joins TRBV4-1 to TRBJ1-1; D uncertain. Looked up from germline, CDR1 is MGHRA and CDR2 is YSYEKL. There are 13 residues in the CDR3. The CDR3 loop reads CTSSHPLNTKAFF. For the CDR3, the DNA is TGCACCAGCAGCCACCCCCTGAACACTAAAGCTTTCTTT.

The chain links TRBV6-6 to TRBJ2-7, with 8 nucleotides matching TRBD2. The CDR3 extends over 15 amino acids. Germline V gene lookup returns CDR1 MNHNY and CDR2 SVGAGI (reference sequence). V gave up 5 bases and J gave up 3 bases; unmatched junction bases: 9. CDR3 sequence (DNA): TGTGCCAGCAGTCTCAAATTAGCGGGGTGCTACGAGCAGTACTTC. Its protein product is CASSLKLAGCYEQYF.

This clonotype came up once. V is TRBV6-2 or TRBV6-3 and J is TRBJ2-1; 12 nucleotides align to TRBD2. The CDR3 contains 15 residues. Per the germline V gene, CDR1 is MNHEY and CDR2 is SVGEGT. The CDR3 protein is CVGSYSTSGSNEQFF. CDR3 bases: TGTGTCGGCAGTTACTCGACTAGCGGGAGCAATGAGCAGTTCTTC.

Comments on this clonotype: A read error may explain this, as a much larger clone is one base away. The V and J genes are TRBV7-8 and TRBJ2-3; maybe TRBD1 (7 bases). The V end lost 6 bases, the J end lost 4 bases, and 17 bases lay between the germline ends. Germline loops: CDR1 SGHVS, CDR2 FQNEAQ. This CDR3 contains 15 residues. CDR3 loop: CASRQQGTLADTQYF. The DNA for the CDR3 is TGTGCCAGCAGGCAACAGGGGACTCTCGCAGATACGCAGTATTTT.

The genes are TRBV20-1 and TRBJ2-1, with D perhaps matching TRBD1 (5 bases). The V end lost 4 bases, the J end lost 10 bases, and 14 bases lay between the germline ends. Germline assignment: CDR1 DFQATT and CDR2 SNEGSKA (reference sequence). This CDR3 region has 12 residues. CDR3 amino acids: CSAKGVPREQFF. The CDR3 DNA reads as TGCAGTGCTAAAGGGGTTCCACGAGAGCAGTTCTTC.

The chain employs TRBV12-3 or TRBV12-4 and TRBJ2-1, with TRBD1 matching over 11 bases. The CDR3 is 16 residues long. The ends lost 9 bases at V and 11 bases at J; junction bases unmatched: 18. CDR3 loop: CARSLGQGAGGLKQFF. CDR3 coding DNA: TGTGCCAGGAGTCTTGGACAGGGGGCAGGGGGTTTGAAGCAGTTCTTC.

With respect to this clonotype: Sequence at one end of the junction differs from germline and may be a read error. The chain couples TRBV5-4 to TRBJ2-2; D gene ambiguous. From germline, CDR1 is SGHNT and CDR2 YYREEE (reference sequence). The CDR3 is made up of 15 amino acids. CDR3 amino acids: CTSSLVQAVAGELFF. The CDR3 DNA reads as TGTACCAGCAGCTTGGTTCAGGCGGTAGCCGGGGAGCTGTTTTTT.